This TCR beta chain derives from a study of T-cell reconstitution after alpha-beta-depleted transplantation in children. V was trimmed by 8 bases and J by 0 bases, leaving 10 bases between them. The CDR3 has 13 amino acids. Looked up from germline, CDR1 is SEHNR and CDR2 is FQNEAQ (reference sequence). Preparing the TCRbeta library involved the use of unique molecular identifiers. TCRdb recomputed calls from the PCR reads with MiXCR, one row per CDR3 protein. The sample lists hundreds of thousands of distinct CDR3 sequences; under 13% were seen once. Findings and limits, study-wide: It was newly produced T cells that mostly accounted for T-cell counts and diversity one year after transplant. As was reported, about two months after transplant, alpha-beta T cells came from several hundred expanded graft clones.

This clonotype was picked up many times. Its target is not known. The material sequenced was PBMCs, taken before TCRalphabeta/CD19-depleted stem cell transplant. This chain links TRBV7-9 with TRBJ1-1; D might be TRBD1 (5 bases). The sequence was collected from a child less than two years old with acute myeloid leukemia, due to receive a stem cell transplant. CDR3 protein: CASGRGMNTEAFF. The CDR3 bases are TGTGCCAGCGGACGGGGGATGAACACTGAAGCTTTCTTT.